This TCR beta chain was recorded in a study of blood T cell repertoires in COVID-19. V was trimmed by 0 bases and J by 6 bases, leaving 10 bases between them. CDR3 size: 14 residues. Germline V gives CDR1 MDHEN, CDR2 SYDVKM. This clone appeared once. Assay used: immunoSEQ multiplex PCR; TCRdb lists only in-frame clones, some missing. The data contain some 11,000 clones, 70% to 75% of them singletons. The origin of this receptor is a human donor in a cohort sampled during active COVID-19. The rearrangement uses TRBV28 and TRBJ2-3; maybe TRBD2 (6 bases). Sequencing used peripheral blood. The CDR3 DNA sequence: TGTGCCAGCAGTTTATGGGGGGACTCGGATACGCAGTATTTT. Translation gives CASSLWGDSDTQYF.